The clone carrying this T cell receptor beta chain was seen only once. Generated by immunoSEQ multiplex PCR, the TCRdb table keeps only in-frame clones and is missing some. This sample carries approximately 77,000 clones, less than 95% of them seen once, and the ten largest clones take 11%. This record comes from a study of OX40 agonist ivuxolimab in advanced cancers. Study-wide context: Partial responses were seen in three patients, one with hepatocellular carcinoma and two with cutaneous melanoma.

Looked up from germline, CDR1 is MNHEY and CDR2 is SMNVEV (reference sequence). J lost 3 bases, V lost 5 bases, and 4 bases had no gene match. The CDR3 consists of 13 residues. The clonotype originates from an adult with an advanced solid tumor such as melanoma, head and neck, liver or kidney cancer. Source: CD4+ or CD8+ T cells sorted from blood, taken in a trial of the OX40 agonist ivuxolimab. The chain carries TRBV27 and TRBJ2-7, with TRBD2 identical over 7 bases. CDR3 nucleotide sequence: TGTGCCAGCAGTCCGGGGGGAGTCTACGAGCAGTACTTC. Translation gives CASSPGGVYEQYF.